The TCR beta chain under discussion was sequenced for a study of T cells expressing NK-cell markers. Study background: It was sorted CD3+CD56+NKG2C+, CD3+CD56+NKG2C- and CD3+CD56-NKG2C+ T cells that supplied the TCR beta repertoires. Eight donors were sequenced, of whom seven were HCMV-seropositive, while the remaining one was HCMV-seronegative.

Researchers built TCR beta cDNA using 5'RACE template switching with UMIs. TCRdb reprocessed the 5' RACE reads, with one entry per CDR3 protein and no DNA. This listing includes about 160,000 distinct CDR3 sequences. For this clonotype: No antigen is known for it.

Study-wide findings and caveats: Questions lingered over whether expanded NKG2C+ T cell clones were HCMV-specific.

Germline V lookup: CDR1 MRHNA, CDR2 SNTAGT. The CDR3 extends over 13 amino acids. The TCR originated in a woman between 18 and 75 years old in good health. The V gene is TRBV6-4, the J gene TRBJ2-7; there is no DNA to check the TCRdb D call of TRBD1. The sequenced sample was blood T cells: a sorted CD56 or NKG2C T cell subset, CD4+ or CD8+ T cells, or bulk PBMC T cells (not recorded which). The CDR3 spells CASSDPGEYEQYF.